This T cell receptor beta chain was identified in a study of blood T cell repertoires in COVID-19. Study-wide background: In each case, the material was cDNA or gDNA derived from T cells, B-cell-depleted T cells, or PBMCs.

In the original analysis: Researchers report that nucleated cell counts were estimated from reference gene primer amplification. TCRdb's copy holds only in-frame clones and misses some; the assay was immunoSEQ multiplex PCR. The V and J calls and clone size come from that table; D and trimming were worked out from the DNA. The sample comprises approximately 530,000 clones, around nine tenths of which are singletons, and roughly 7.4% rests with the top ten. The germline gives CDR1 MNHNS, CDR2 SASEGT. After removal of 2 bases from V and 5 bases from J, the junction contained 19 bases not matched to a gene. The CDR3 is 20 amino acids. Patients at the Seattle site were enrolled during active infection and followed longitudinally.

The sample was peripheral blood. V is TRBV6-1 and J is TRBJ1-5; 9 positions agree with TRBD1. This clonotype originated in a woman aged 45-59 years with COVID-19, enrolled during active disease. CDR3 loop: CASSEPWTGEEKGNYQPQHF. The DNA of the CDR3 is TGTGCCAGCAGTGAACCATGGACAGGGGAAGAGAAGGGGAATTATCAGCCCCAGCATTTT.